This T cell receptor (beta chain) was documented in a study of blood T cell repertoires in COVID-19. Measured with immunoSEQ multiplex PCR; TCRdb has only the in-frame clones, and not every one. Among roughly 63,000 clones listed, roughly 90% were seen once. V lost 4 bases and J lost 3; bases outside the gene matches: 1. The length of the CDR3 is 13 residues. Per the germline V gene, CDR1 is SGHDT and CDR2 is YYEEEE. The genes are TRBV5-6 and TRBJ2-3; 8 nucleotides match TRBD2. What was sequenced was peripheral blood. This receptor was taken from a woman aged 45-60 years with active or convalescent COVID-19. The CDR3 sequence is CASSPGGTDTQYF. CDR3 nucleotides: TGTGCCAGCAGCCCGGGGGGGACAGATACGCAGTATTTT.